This TCR beta chain was retrieved from a study of Graves' ophthalmopathy and Graves' hyperthyroidism. Patients in the hyperthyroidism group, adults aged 18 to 65, were newly diagnosed, under 2 months' duration. Clinicians made diagnoses from clinical symptoms, serum thyroxine, TRAb, thyroid ultrasound and orbital computed tomography. PBMCs stemmed from 9 to 10 ml of fresh peripheral blood. In this sample, this clonotype turned up a few times. Its target is not known. Amplified TCR beta CDR3 regions were obtained using RNA transcripts as template. Investigators did first-round RT-PCR with HTBI primers, then second-round multiplex PCR. TCRdb ran MiXCR on the multiplex PCR reads and lists one entry per CDR3 protein. Seen here are about 380,000 distinct CDR3 sequences, roughly 14% observed once, and the top ten hold approximately 7%. Study results and caveats: Using a 13-signature model, the authors split ophthalmopathy from stable hyperthyroidism, with 85% to 90% sensitivity and approximately 80% specificity.

The CDR3 has 16 amino acids. The V gene's germline CDR1 is SGHDT and CDR2 YYEEEE. Trimming pared 3 bases from V and 6 bases from J, leaving 19 bases between. Sequences were obtained from peripheral blood. This TCR derives from a woman aged 18-29 years with stable Graves' hyperthyroidism. The V gene is TRBV5-6, the J gene TRBJ1-5; TRBD1 might be the D (6 bases). The CDR3 is CASSYWVQGNGQPQHF. In nucleotides, the CDR3 is TGTGCCAGCAGCTATTGGGTGCAGGGGAACGGTCAGCCCCAGCATTTT.